This T cell receptor beta chain stems from a study of identical twins. Regarding the study as a whole: Insertions were fewer in abundant cord blood beta clonotypes, whereas memory repertoires showed none of this pattern.

In every case, the donor was a healthy Caucasian. As concerns this clonotype: Its antigen is not known.

Template switching added a universal primer site; cDNA carried unique molecular identifiers. TCRdb re-derived calls from the 5' RACE reads in MiXCR, one entry per CDR3 protein. Of about 200,000 distinct CDR3 sequences detected, around 10% appear once; the ten largest clones hold over 4.5%. J was trimmed by 4 bases and V by 0 bases; bases with no gene match: 6. The CDR3 has 18 residues. Germline loops: CDR1 MNHEY, CDR2 SVGAGI. This receptor was identified in a woman aged 18 to 35 in good health. The sequenced sample was memory (CD45RO+) T cells sorted from blood. This rearrangement joins TRBV6-5 to TRBJ2-2; TRBD2 aligns across 12 bases. This CDR3 reads CASSYSPTSGSFTGELFF. The CDR3 DNA sequence: TGTGCCAGCAGTTACTCCCCGACTAGCGGGAGTTTCACCGGGGAGCTGTTTTTT.